This entry lists 28 T cell receptor beta chains sequenced from one sample in a study of circulating and synovial CD4+ cells in juvenile arthritis. Clones were sequenced by immunoSEQ multiplex PCR, and TCRdb holds only the in-frame ones, with some missing. The sample includes 25,000 to 35,000 clones, 93% of them seen just once. The source material was CD4+ T cells from blood. These receptors were collected from a human donor with juvenile idiopathic arthritis.

The chain uses TRBV9 and TRBJ2-2; 9 bases map to TRBD2. Germline CDR1 and CDR2: SGDLS and YYNGEE. The CDR3 spans 15 residues. The V segment lost 4 bases and the J segment 7 bases; nucleotides outside the gene matches: 8. Written as DNA, the CDR3 is TGTGCCAGCAGCCGGCGGGAGGGCCTAGACGGGGAGCTGTTTTTT. Translated, it gives CASSRREGLDGELFF.

This chain links TRBV13 with TRBJ2-2, with TRBD2 matching over 7 bases. The J segment lost 6 bases and the V segment lost 2 bases, leaving 9 bases of the junction unmatched. This CDR3 is built from 16 residues. CDR1 PRHDT and CDR2 FYEKMQ come from the germline V gene (reference sequence). The CDR3 nucleotides are TGTGCCAGCAGCTTATTGTCGGGAGGAAAGGCCGGGGAGCTGTTTTTT. Translation: CASSLLSGGKAGELFF.

The CDR3 DNA follows: TGCGCCAGCAGCGGGGGGACGGGCTACAATGAGCAGTTCTTC. This encodes CASSGGTGYNEQFF. This chain joins TRBV5-1 and TRBJ2-1; D may be TRBD2 (6 bases). The V end lost 4 bases, the J end lost 3 bases, and 11 bases lay between the germline ends. This CDR3 has 14 residues. Germline values: CDR1 SGHRS, CDR2 YFSETQ. Using reference TRBV5-1 and TRBJ2-1 for the parts outside the CDR3, the full variable domain is KAGVTQTPRYLIKTRGQQVTLSCSPISGHRSVSWYQQTPGQGLQFLFEYFSETQRNKGNFPGRFSGRQFSNSRSEMNVSTLELGDSALYLCASSGGTGYNEQFFGPGTRLTVL.

This chain joins TRBV28 and TRBJ1-5; tentatively, D is TRBD1 (6 bases). Germline values: CDR1 MDHEN, CDR2 SYDVKM. The V and J ends lost 1 base and 5 bases respectively, with 9 bases between them. CDR3 length: 14 amino acids. The CDR3 region has the DNA TGTGCCAGCAGTTTATCGGGGGGCCATCAGCCCCAGCATTTT. Its protein product is CASSLSGGHQPQHF.

The CDR3 nucleotides are TGTGCCAGCAGCCAAGTTGGGCCGCAGTACTTC. Translation gives CASSQVGPQYF. This chain connects TRBV14 to TRBJ2-7; D uncertain. Per the germline V gene, CDR1 is SGHDN and CDR2 is FVKESK. The length of the CDR3 is 11 residues. V lost 1 base and J 9 bases, leaving 7 bases between the germline ends.

The rearrangement links TRBV27 to TRBJ2-5; 11 bases are a match to TRBD2. This CDR3 comprises 15 residues. Germline V gene data show CDR1 as MNHEY and CDR2 as SMNVEV (reference sequence). Losses at the gene ends were 4 bases for V and 4 bases for J; bases not matched to a gene: 5. The chain's CDR3 is CASSSLGLAGETQYF. CDR3 sequence (DNA): TGTGCCAGCAGTTCGCTTGGACTAGCGGGAGAGACCCAGTACTTC.

V is TRBV7-6 and J is TRBJ2-2; 9 bases map to TRBD2. With 5 bases clipped from V and 4 bases from J, the junction kept 8 bases outside the gene matches. CDR3 size: 16 residues. Germline CDR1 reads SGHVS; CDR2 reads FNYEAQ. CDR3: CASSQVTSGATGELFF. The CDR3 DNA reads as TGTGCCAGCAGCCAAGTGACTAGCGGCGCCACCGGGGAGCTGTTTTTT.

V gene TRBV21-1 combines with J gene TRBJ1-4. TRBV21-1 corresponds to a pseudogene. The CDR3 is 19 amino acids. Here the CDR3 reads CASSKALSARGALVEKLFF. In DNA form, the CDR3 reads TGTGCCAGCAGCAAAGCGCTTTCGGCTCGGGGGGCTCTGGTTGAAAAACTGTTTTTT.

The genes are TRBV4-1 and TRBJ2-7; TRBD1 matches at 7 bases. This CDR3 is 17 amino acids long. J was trimmed by 4 bases and V by 0 bases; bases with no gene match: 12. Per germline, CDR1 MGHRA and CDR2 YSYEKL. CDR3 DNA: TGCGCCAGCAGCCAAGAAGGGGCAGGGACAGCCCAGTACGAGCAGTACTTC. Translating it yields CASSQEGAGTAQYEQYF.

The V call is TRBV9, the J call TRBJ2-3; D possibly corresponds to TRBD2 (6 bases). Germline V CDR1 and CDR2: SGDLS, YYNGEE. The CDR3 has 14 amino acids. The V gene lost 3 bases and the J gene lost 0 bases, with 8 bases spanning the gap. The CDR3 DNA reads TGTGCCAGCAGCGGTAGCGGTAGCACAGATACGCAGTATTTT. This sequence encodes CASSGSGSTDTQYF.

The chain is built from TRBV10-3 and TRBJ2-1; 9 nucleotides match TRBD2. Germline V gene data show CDR1 as ENHRY and CDR2 as SYGVKD. Losses at the gene ends were 0 bases for V and 3 bases for J; bases not matched to a gene: 12. The CDR3 extends over 19 amino acids. The CDR3 DNA reads as TGTGCCATCAGTGAGTCGACTCAGAGGACTAGCGCGCGCTACAATGAGCAGTTCTTC. Encoded protein: CAISESTQRTSARYNEQFF.

CDR3: CATSRGGWSEAFF. The CDR3 nucleotides read TGTGCCACCAGCAGGGGGGGGTGGAGCGAAGCTTTCTTT. The chain links TRBV15 to TRBJ1-1; D possibly corresponds to TRBD1 (5 bases). The germline V gene encodes CDR1 LNHNV and CDR2 YYDKDF (reference sequence). CDR3 size: 13 residues. Trimming left V 3 bases short and J 8 bases short, with 13 bases between.

The genes are TRBV7-9 and TRBJ1-4; perhaps TRBD1 as D (6 bases). V was clipped by 4 bases and J by 0 bases, with 12 bases between them. Germline-derived CDR1 and CDR2 are SEHNR and FQNEAQ (reference sequence). The CDR3 covers 16 residues. CDR3 protein: CASSSRNRATNEKLFF. CDR3 in DNA: TGTGCCAGCAGCTCCCGAAACAGGGCAACTAATGAAAAACTGTTTTTT.

The genes are TRBV11-2 and TRBJ2-3; D is unresolved. Germline loops: CDR1 SGHAT, CDR2 FQNNGV. The CDR3 has 12 residues. The V end was cut by 0 bases, the J end by 7 bases, with 5 bases between. The CDR3 DNA follows: TGTGCCAGCAGCTTAGATCGGTATACGCAGTATTTT. Translation gives CASSLDRYTQYF.

This chain connects TRBV29-1 to TRBJ2-1; D unresolved. The CDR3 totals 14 residues. The V and J ends lost 4 bases and 5 bases respectively, with 15 bases between them. Per the germline V gene, CDR1 is SQVTM and CDR2 is ANQGSEA. CDR3 coding DNA: TGCAGCGTTGGTGTGGGCAGACCCGACAATGAGCAGTTCTTC. Translating it yields CSVGVGRPDNEQFF.

Here the CDR3 reads CASTPGHSAQQFNQPQHF. The CDR3, as DNA: TGTGCCAGTACACCCGGACACTCGGCCCAACAATTCAATCAGCCCCAGCATTTT. V is TRBV27 and J is TRBJ1-5, with a weak D call TRBD1 (5 bases). Trimming left V 9 bases short and J 3 bases short, with 27 bases between. CDR3 size: 18 residues. The germline gives CDR1 MNHEY, CDR2 SMNVEV (reference sequence).

This sequence joins TRBV4-2 and TRBJ2-3; TRBD2 aligns across 10 bases. V gave up 2 bases and J gave up 6 bases; unmatched junction bases: 14. The CDR3 length is 18 residues. Germline CDR1 LGHNA, CDR2 YNFKEQ. CDR3 sequence (DNA): TGTGCCAGCAGCCAACCTCCTGTAAGGAGCGGGAGGGCTGATACGCAGTATTTT. It yields the protein CASSQPPVRSGRADTQYF.

The DNA for the CDR3 is TGTGCCAGCAGCTTAGACCGGGACGAGCAGTACTTC. It translates to CASSLDRDEQYF. The genes are TRBV7-8 and TRBJ2-7; D call uncertain. This CDR3 contains 12 residues. V was cut by 1 base and J by 5 bases, with 6 bases left in between. Germline V lookup: CDR1 SGHVS, CDR2 FQNEAQ.

This clone was counted once. The chain has TRBV9 and TRBJ2-3; 8 bases are a match to TRBD1. With V trimmed by 3 bases and J by 7 bases, 10 bases remained unmatched. The germline CDR1 and CDR2 sequences are SGDLS and YYNGEE. CDR3 size: 15 residues. The CDR3: CASSGEDRAWNTQYF. The CDR3 DNA follows: TGTGCCAGCAGCGGAGAGGACAGGGCTTGGAATACGCAGTATTTT. The complete variable domain, with remaining parts taken from reference TRBV9 and TRBJ2-3, reads DSGVTQTPKHLITATGQRVTLRCSPRSGDLSVYWYQQSLDQGLQFLIQYYNGEERAKGNILERFSAQQFPDLHSELNLSSLELGDSALYFCASSGEDRAWNTQYFGPGTRLTVL.

This chain connects TRBV5-6 to TRBJ2-1; perhaps TRBD2 as D (6 bases). CDR1 is SGHDT and CDR2 is YYEEEE in the germline V gene. The V and J ends lost 4 bases and 7 bases respectively, with 18 bases between them. The CDR3 covers 15 residues. The CDR3 here is CASSLGGGRANEQFF. CDR3 DNA: TGTGCCAGCAGCCTGGGAGGTGGCAGGGCGAATGAGCAGTTCTTC.

The rearrangement links TRBV18 to TRBJ2-5; D is uncertain. Trimming removed 3 bases at V and 5 bases at J, with 10 bases between. This CDR3 has 13 residues. Germline V gene data show CDR1 as KGHSH and CDR2 as LQKENI. The CDR3 here is CASSPSIRETQYF. The CDR3 DNA is TGTGCCAGCTCACCGTCGATCAGGGAGACCCAGTACTTC.

This rearrangement joins TRBV5-1 to TRBJ2-2; 10 positions agree with TRBD2. The V gene end was trimmed by 4 bases and the J gene end by 8 bases; junction bases not matched to a gene: 14. The CDR3 contains 17 residues. Germline CDR1 and CDR2: SGHRS and YFSETQ. The CDR3 loop is CASSPDGLAGVVGELFF. DNA for the CDR3: TGCGCCAGCAGCCCGGATGGGCTAGCGGGAGTAGTTGGGGAGCTGTTTTTT.

This chain uses TRBV29-1 with TRBJ2-5; D may be TRBD1 (6 bases). The DNA end favors TRBJ2-7, so the J call may be wrong. CDR3 size: 17 residues. The germline gives CDR1 SQVTM, CDR2 ANQGSEA. The CDR3 sequence is CSVEGPLQGDSTYEQYF. DNA of the CDR3: TGCAGCGTTGAAGGTCCCCTACAGGGAGATTCAACCTACGAGCAGTACTTC.

The rearrangement joins TRBV6-4 to TRBJ1-5; D gene uncertain. Germline-derived CDR1 and CDR2 are MRHNA and SNTAGT. This CDR3 has 14 amino acids. V was trimmed by 0 bases and J by 7 bases, leaving 10 bases between them. The CDR3 DNA follows: TGTGCCAGCAGTGACTCGATAGGAGGGCAGCCCCAGCATTTT. Encoded protein: CASSDSIGGQPQHF.

The chain employs TRBV7-9 and TRBJ2-2; D gene unclear. The CDR3 runs to 17 residues. V was cut by 1 base and J by 1 base, with 13 bases left in between. The germline gives CDR1 SEHNR, CDR2 FQNEAQ (reference sequence). This CDR3 reads CASSLVPFTVNTGELFF. Written as DNA, the CDR3 is TGTGCCAGCAGCTTAGTCCCCTTTACGGTGAACACCGGGGAGCTGTTTTTT.

J is TRBJ2-1 and V is TRBV27, with 9 bases aligning to TRBD2. Losses at the gene ends were 3 bases for V and 7 bases for J; bases not matched to a gene: 7. This CDR3 contains 15 residues. Germline values: CDR1 MNHEY, CDR2 SMNVEV (reference sequence). CDR3 bases: TGTGCCAGCAGTTTCAAAGCGGGAGGATGGAATGAGCAGTTCTTC. This encodes CASSFKAGGWNEQFF.

The chain couples TRBV18 to TRBJ2-2, with TRBD1 matching 8 bases. Germline values: CDR1 KGHSH, CDR2 LQKENI. The CDR3 covers 17 residues. J gave up 2 bases and V 0 bases, and 5 bases lay outside the gene matches. The chain's CDR3 is CASSPPSGQGNTGELFF. The CDR3 DNA reads as TGTGCCAGCTCACCACCGTCCGGACAGGGAAACACCGGGGAGCTGTTTTTT.

The chain is built from TRBV7-3 and TRBJ2-5; 11 bases match TRBD2. CDR1 and CDR2 from the germline V gene are SGHTA and FQGTGA. Unmatched junction bases numbered 9, after V lost 5 bases and J lost 4 bases. The CDR3 sequence is 16 residues long. The CDR3 reads CASSRNGGTSGETQYF. As DNA, the CDR3 is TGTGCCAGCAGCCGAAACGGGGGGACTAGCGGAGAGACCCAGTACTTC.